The rows below give T cell receptor beta chains drawn from one sample of a study of a mutant IDH1 vaccine in newly diagnosed glioma. Profiled with immunoSEQ multiplex PCR; TCRdb holds only in-frame clones, not every one. Among some 37,000 clones listed, about 80% were seen once. These TCRs are of unknown antigen specificity. Material: PBMCs, obtained from a glioma patient whose treatment included an IDH1 peptide vaccine. These receptors came from a man aged 35 to 55 with glioma. The CDR3 runs from the conserved cysteine through the conserved F or W. The D gene is left open where the match is weak. A clone size is listed for some rows: how often the clone was seen (once, few, many), or a class if it is expanded.

D: TRBD2
size: NA
V: TRBV5-1
J: TRBJ2-3
CDR3: CASGGRRSASGGSDTQYF
DNA: TGCGCCAGCGGGGGGAGGCGATCCGCTAGCGGGGGATCAGATACGCAGTATTTT

D: TRBD1
size: NA
V: TRBV9
J: TRBJ1-4
CDR3: CASSPSGQRDEKLFF
DNA: TGTGCCAGCAGCCCGTCGGGACAGAGGGATGAAAAACTGTTTTTT

D: TRBD1
size: few
V: TRBV19
J: TRBJ2-1
CDR3: CASSNRDRGQHEQFF
DNA: TGTGCCAGTAGCAACCGGGACAGGGGGCAACATGAGCAGTTCTTC

D: NA
size: NA
V: TRBV6-5
J: TRBJ2-7
CDR3: CASSYGAAQYF
DNA: TGTGCCAGCAGTTACGGAGCCGCTCAGTACTTC

D: NA
size: NA
V: TRBV29-1
J: TRBJ2-5
CDR3: CSVDSGVQETQYF
DNA: TGCAGCGTTGATTCCGGAGTCCAAGAGACCCAGTACTTC

D: NA
size: NA
V: TRBV5-1
J: TRBJ2-3
CDR3: CASSLFRGTDTQYF
DNA: TGCGCCAGCAGCTTGTTTCGCGGAACAGATACGCAGTATTTT

D: TRBD2
size: NA
V: TRBV29-1
J: TRBJ2-1
CDR3: CSVQTSGNNEQFF
DNA: TGCAGCGTGCAGACTAGCGGTAACAATGAGCAGTTCTTC

D: NA
size: NA
V: TRBV10-3
J: TRBJ1-2
CDR3: CAISETGDGYTF
DNA: TGTGCCATCAGTGAGACAGGAGATGGCTACACCTTC

D: TRBD1
size: NA
V: TRBV29-1
J: TRBJ1-6
CDR3: CSVAGQGVNSPLHF
DNA: TGCAGCGTTGCCGGACAGGGTGTGAATTCACCCCTCCACTTT

D: TRBD1
size: NA
V: TRBV7-2
J: TRBJ2-1
CDR3: CASSPRTGNEQFF
DNA: TGTGCCAGCAGCCCGCGGACAGGGAATGAGCAGTTCTTC

D: TRBD1
size: NA
V: TRBV5-1
J: TRBJ1-2
CDR3: CASSLEGDRNYGYTF
DNA: TGCGCCAGCAGCTTGGAAGGGGACAGGAACTATGGCTACACCTTC

D: NA
size: once
V: TRBV30
J: TRBJ2-7
CDR3: CAWSRGQGLPYEQYF
DNA: TGTGCCTGGAGTCGGGGTCAGGGTCTGCCCTACGAGCAGTACTTC

D: TRBD2
size: NA
V: TRBV7-9
J: TRBJ2-5
CDR3: CASSLSRSGGETQYF
DNA: TGTGCCAGCAGCTTGTCCCGTAGCGGGGGTGAGACCCAGTACTTC

D: NA
size: NA
V: TRBV7-2
J: TRBJ2-7
CDR3: CASSLGRPYEQYF
DNA: TGTGCCAGCAGCTTAGGGAGGCCTTACGAGCAGTACTTC

D: NA
size: NA
V: TRBV6-6
J: TRBJ1-5
CDR3: CATRGDRPQHF
DNA: TGTGCTACCCGGGGGGATCGGCCCCAGCATTTT

D: NA
size: NA
V: TRBV29-1
J: TRBJ1-1
CDR3: CSVAIGPRGGTEAFF
DNA: TGCAGCGTTGCCATAGGACCCCGCGGCGGGACTGAAGCTTTCTTT

D: NA
size: NA
V: TRBV5-1
J: TRBJ2-5
CDR3: CASSLGYLGETQYF
DNA: TGCGCCAGCAGCTTGGGCTACCTCGGTGAGACCCAGTACTTC

D: TRBD1
size: NA
V: TRBV4-1
J: TRBJ1-6
CDR3: CASSQVDRENSPLHF
DNA: TGCGCCAGCAGCCAGGTGGACAGGGAGAATTCACCCCTCCACTTT

D: NA
size: NA
V: TRBV15
J: TRBJ1-5
CDR3: CATSSGGEITQHF
DNA: TGTGCCACCAGCAGTGGGGGGGAGATAACCCAGCATTTT

D: NA
size: NA
V: TRBV6-1
J: TRBJ1-1
CDR3: CASSARENTEAFF
DNA: TGTGCCAGCAGTGCCAGGGAGAACACTGAAGCTTTCTTT

D: TRBD1
size: NA
V: TRBV7-9
J: TRBJ2-5
CDR3: CASSYTGASKTQYF
DNA: TGTGCCAGCAGCTATACAGGGGCGAGTAAGACCCAGTACTTC

D: NA
size: NA
V: TRBV5-6
J: TRBJ2-3
CDR3: CASSFTWAGDTQYF
DNA: TGTGCCAGCAGCTTTACTTGGGCGGGAGATACGCAGTATTTT

D: NA
size: NA
V: TRBV7-8
J: TRBJ2-1
CDR3: CASSVGRLVSYNEQFF
DNA: TGTGCCAGCAGCGTAGGGAGACTAGTCTCCTACAATGAGCAGTTCTTC

D: NA
size: NA
V: TRBV19
J: TRBJ1-2
CDR3: CAGKRDGYTF
DNA: TGTGCCGGGAAGAGGGATGGCTACACCTTC

D: NA
size: NA
V: TRBV11-2
J: TRBJ1-1
CDR3: CASSLGPLNTEAFF
DNA: TGTGCCAGCAGCTTAGGACCCCTGAACACTGAAGCTTTCTTT

D: NA
size: once
V: TRBV7-8
J: TRBJ2-3
CDR3: CASSFRDVSTDTQYF
DNA: TGTGCCAGCAGCTTTCGGGACGTGAGCACAGATACGCAGTATTTT

D: NA
size: NA
V: TRBV5-1
J: TRBJ2-4
CDR3: CASSLGLGGVGNIQYF
DNA: TGCGCCAGCAGCTTGGGCCTCGGAGGGGTCGGAAACATTCAGTACTTC

D: TRBD1
size: once
V: TRBV29-1
J: TRBJ1-2
CDR3: CSVDRGNSKGYTF
DNA: TGCAGCGTCGACAGGGGGAACAGTAAGGGCTACACCTTC

D: NA
size: NA
V: TRBV29-1
J: TRBJ1-3
CDR3: CSVEGNSGNTIYF
DNA: TGCAGCGTTGAGGGCAACTCTGGAAACACCATATATTTT

D: TRBD1
size: NA
V: TRBV7-2
J: TRBJ1-4
CDR3: CASSLGPGQGNEKLFF
DNA: TGTGCCAGCAGCTTGGGCCCGGGACAGGGTAATGAAAAACTGTTTTTT

D: TRBD1
size: NA
V: TRBV2
J: TRBJ1-4
CDR3: CASRPQGVTNEKLFF
DNA: TGTGCCAGCAGGCCACAGGGGGTAACTAATGAAAAACTGTTTTTT

D: TRBD1
size: NA
V: TRBV5-8
J: TRBJ1-5
CDR3: CASSTGQGGNQPQHF
DNA: TGTGCCAGCAGCACGGGACAGGGAGGCAATCAGCCCCAGCATTTT

D: NA
size: NA
V: TRBV4-1
J: TRBJ2-7
CDR3: CASSLQPAASYEQYF
DNA: TGCGCCAGCAGCCTTCAGCCTGCGGCCTCCTACGAGCAGTACTTC

D: NA
size: NA
V: TRBV5-1
J: TRBJ2-4
CDR3: CASSAQLALAKNIQYF
DNA: TGCGCCAGCAGCGCTCAGCTCGCCTTAGCCAAAAACATTCAGTACTTC

D: NA
size: NA
V: TRBV29-1
J: TRBJ2-1
CDR3: CSVRGTNEQFF
DNA: TGCAGCGTCAGAGGGACCAATGAGCAGTTCTTC

D: NA
size: NA
V: TRBV29-1
J: TRBJ1-6
CDR3: CSVVRGVNSPLHF
DNA: TGCAGCGTTGTCCGAGGGGTCAATTCACCCCTCCACTTT

D: TRBD1
size: NA
V: TRBV30
J: TRBJ1-2
CDR3: CAWSEADRSSYGYTF
DNA: TGTGCCTGGAGTGAAGCGGACAGGAGTAGCTATGGCTACACCTTC

D: NA
size: NA
V: TRBV30
J: TRBJ2-5
CDR3: CACIRTDQETQYF
DNA: TGTGCCTGTATAAGGACAGATCAAGAGACCCAGTACTTC

D: NA
size: NA
V: TRBV6-5
J: TRBJ2-6
CDR3: CASSTGAGANVLTF
DNA: TGTGCCAGCAGCACGGGGGCTGGGGCCAACGTCCTGACTTTC

D: NA
size: NA
V: TRBV5-1
J: TRBJ1-4
CDR3: CASSLASGGGNEKLFF
DNA: TGCGCCAGCAGCTTGGCGTCGGGGGGCGGTAATGAAAAACTGTTTTTT

D: TRBD2
size: NA
V: TRBV6-6
J: TRBJ2-7
CDR3: CASSYSGTSDEQYF
DNA: TGTGCCAGCAGTTACTCCGGGACTAGCGACGAGCAGTACTTC

D: NA
size: few
V: TRBV29-1
J: TRBJ1-1
CDR3: CSVPPGFGRTNTEAFF
DNA: TGCAGCGTTCCCCCAGGTTTCGGACGCACGAACACTGAAGCTTTCTTT

D: NA
size: few
V: TRBV5-1
J: TRBJ1-1
CDR3: CASSPDPYWVNTEAFF
DNA: TGCGCCAGCAGCCCGGACCCTTACTGGGTGAACACTGAAGCTTTCTTT

D: NA
size: once
V: TRBV30
J: TRBJ1-1
CDR3: CAWSHNMNTEAFF
DNA: TGTGCCTGGAGCCACAACATGAACACTGAAGCTTTCTTT

D: NA
size: once
V: TRBV6-1
J: TRBJ1-1
CDR3: CASSVNVGGTEAFF
DNA: TGTGCCAGCAGTGTCAATGTAGGGGGGACTGAAGCTTTCTTT

D: NA
size: NA
V: TRBV13
J: TRBJ2-7
CDR3: CASVRGPEQYF
DNA: TGTGCCAGCGTTCGAGGTCCCGAGCAGTACTTC

D: NA
size: NA
V: TRBV9
J: TRBJ2-5
CDR3: CASRGSRETQYF
DNA: TGTGCCAGCAGAGGGAGCCGAGAGACCCAGTACTTC

D: NA
size: NA
V: TRBV6-1
J: TRBJ1-6
CDR3: CASSEASGGAYSPLHF
DNA: TGTGCCAGCAGTGAAGCCAGTGGGGGGGCGTATTCACCCCTCCACTTT

D: NA
size: NA
V: TRBV7-9
J: TRBJ1-2
CDR3: CASSLAGQYGYTF
DNA: TGTGCCAGCAGCTTAGCTGGACAGTATGGCTACACCTTC

D: TRBD1
size: NA
V: TRBV30
J: TRBJ1-6
CDR3: CAWSVPLGTGGNSPLHF
DNA: TGTGCCTGGAGTGTACCACTTGGGACAGGGGGTAATTCACCCCTCCACTTT